Each of the 32 T cell receptor beta chains below was sequenced from the same sample in a study of blood T cell repertoires in COVID-19. TCRdb's table, derived via immunoSEQ multiplex PCR, lists solely in-frame clones and lacks some. The sample records 200,000 to 300,000 clones, around 86% being singletons. Sequencing used peripheral blood. The receptors were sampled from a middle-aged man who had recovered from COVID-19.

The chain carries TRBV5-6 and TRBJ2-3; 9 bases agree with TRBD2. Looked up from germline, CDR1 is SGHDT and CDR2 is YYEEEE. The CDR3 runs 16 residues. V shed 4 bases and J 2 bases; nucleotides not matched to a gene: 8. For the CDR3, the DNA is TGTGCCAGCAGCCCTACTAGCGGGTCCTTCACAGATACGCAGTATTTT. It encodes CASSPTSGSFTDTQYF.

DNA for the CDR3: TGTGCCAGCAGTTTGAAATCGGGGTCCGGGGAGCTGTTTTTT. It translates to CASSLKSGSGELFF. The chain recombines TRBV27 with TRBJ2-2, with D perhaps TRBD2 (5 bases). There are 14 residues in the CDR3. The germline V gene has CDR1 MNHEY and CDR2 SMNVEV (reference sequence). V lost 3 bases to trimming and J lost 6 bases, with 11 bases between them.

V and J are TRBV7-2 and TRBJ1-5; the match to TRBD1 covers 8 bases. Trimming removed 5 bases from V and 0 bases from J; junction bases left unmatched: 9. The CDR3 totals 17 residues. Germline assignment: CDR1 SGHTA and CDR2 FQGNSA. Here the CDR3 DNA reads TGTGCCAGCAGCATTTCACAGGGGGGGCTTAGCAATCAGCCCCAGCATTTT. Translated, it gives CASSISQGGLSNQPQHF.

The chain uses TRBV2 and TRBJ1-5; D is perhaps TRBD1 (5 bases). Germline CDR1 is SNHLY and CDR2 is FYNNEI. The CDR3 runs 15 residues. Trimming took off 8 bases at V and 0 bases at J, with 14 bases between the two ends. The DNA for the CDR3 is TGTGCCAGCCAGAAAGACAGACCTAGCAATCAGCCCCAGCATTTT. This codes for CASQKDRPSNQPQHF.

This chain links TRBV19 with TRBJ2-7; 11 positions match TRBD2. There are 19 residues in the CDR3. Trimming removed 6 bases from V and 1 base from J; junction bases left unmatched: 17. Germline V lookup: CDR1 LNHDA, CDR2 SQIVND (reference sequence). The CDR3 DNA reads as TGTGCCAGTAGAGGCCGGACAGGCGGGACTAGCGGTGATTCCTACGAGCAGTACTTC. This encodes CASRGRTGGTSGDSYEQYF.

The CDR3 DNA sequence: TGCGCCAGCAGCTTGGCTGCGGGAGCGGGGGGGTTCACAGATACGCAGTATTTT. Translating it yields CASSLAAGAGGFTDTQYF. J is TRBJ2-3 and V is TRBV5-1, with 10 bases identical to TRBD2. Germline V gene lookup returns CDR1 SGHRS and CDR2 YFSETQ. The CDR3 runs 18 residues. The V and J ends lost 0 bases and 2 bases, in that order; junction bases with no gene match: 9.

The rearrangement uses TRBV9 and TRBJ1-5; a weak D match, TRBD1 (6 bases). Germline V CDR1 and CDR2: SGDLS, YYNGEE. CDR3 length: 17 amino acids. The V and J ends lost 2 bases and 3 bases respectively, with 18 bases between them. The CDR3: CASSVGPGHSYNQPQHF. As DNA, the CDR3 is TGTGCCAGCAGCGTTGGACCGGGACATAGCTACAATCAGCCCCAGCATTTT.

The chain recombines TRBV18 with TRBJ2-3, with 9 bases lining up with TRBD2. J gave up 5 bases and V 0 bases, and 6 bases lay outside the gene matches. The germline V gene encodes CDR1 KGHSH and CDR2 LQKENI. The CDR3 has 16 amino acids. The CDR3 bases are TGTGCCAGCTCACCACCGGGCGGGGGGGCCGGAGATACGCAGTATTTT. It translates to CASSPPGGGAGDTQYF.

The chain combines TRBV7-2 with TRBJ1-2, with TRBD1 as a possible D gene (6 bases). This CDR3 is built from 15 residues. From germline, CDR1 is SGHTA and CDR2 FQGNSA. The V and J ends lost 5 bases and 2 bases respectively, with 15 bases between them. The CDR3 here is CASSTLGGANYGYTF. The CDR3 DNA sequence: TGTGCCAGCAGCACACTCGGGGGGGCCAACTATGGCTACACCTTC.

V gene TRBV6-2 or TRBV6-3 combines with J gene TRBJ1-2; D not certain. The CDR3 sequence is 12 residues long. Per germline, CDR1 MNHEY and CDR2 SVGEGT. Between the trimmed V and J ends, which lost 6 bases and 2 bases, there was a span of 7 bases. CDR3 sequence: CASSNGNYGYTF. The DNA of the CDR3 is TGTGCCAGCAGCAACGGGAACTATGGCTACACCTTC.

The V call is TRBV9, the J call TRBJ2-2, with TRBD1 identical over 9 bases. The CDR3 has 16 residues. Germline V gene lookup returns CDR1 SGDLS and CDR2 YYNGEE. The J segment lost 4 bases and the V segment lost 0 bases, leaving 4 bases of the junction unmatched. The CDR3 bases are TGTGCCAGCAGCGTAGTGGACAGGGGATCCACCGGGGAGCTGTTTTTT. Amino acids: CASSVVDRGSTGELFF.

The chain is built from TRBV11-2 and TRBJ2-7, with D perhaps TRBD1 (6 bases). Trimming left V 0 bases short and J 3 bases short, with 12 bases between. CDR3 length: 15 amino acids. The V gene's germline CDR1 is SGHAT and CDR2 FQNNGV. CDR3 nucleotides: TGTGCCAGCAGCTTAGATCTCGTCAGGGGCTACGAGCAGTACTTC. Its translation is CASSLDLVRGYEQYF.

This rearrangement joins TRBV21-1 to TRBJ1-5. TRBV21-1 counts as a pseudogene. This CDR3 has 17 amino acids. CDR3 DNA: TGTGCCAGCAGCAAGGGACCCGGGAGCAATAGCAATCAGCCCCAGCATTTT. Its protein product is CASSKGPGSNSNQPQHF.

J is TRBJ1-1 and V is TRBV27; 9 bases line up with TRBD1. With 4 bases clipped from V and 5 bases from J, the junction kept 8 bases outside the gene matches. The CDR3 covers 15 residues. Per germline, CDR1 MNHEY and CDR2 SMNVEV (reference sequence). Written as DNA, the CDR3 is TGTGCCAGCAGTTCGGGACAGGGAATGGAAACTGAAGCTTTCTTT. Translating it yields CASSSGQGMETEAFF.

CDR3 residues: CASGRGQTNQPQHF. For the CDR3, the DNA is TGTGCTAGTGGTCGTGGACAGACCAATCAGCCCCAGCATTTT. The chain combines TRBV12-5 with TRBJ1-5; D might be TRBD1 (6 bases). V gave up 5 bases and J gave up 3 bases, with 11 bases separating them. This CDR3 spans 14 amino acids. Germline-derived CDR1 and CDR2 are LGHNT and FRNRAP.

The chain uses TRBV9 and TRBJ2-3, with 10 bases that match TRBD2. The CDR3 runs 16 residues. V was clipped by 3 bases and J by 8 bases; unmatched bases: 12. The germline V gene has CDR1 SGDLS and CDR2 YYNGEE. CDR3 region: CASSESGGGRFGTQYF. The CDR3 nucleotides read TGTGCCAGCAGCGAGAGCGGGGGGGGTCGATTTGGTACGCAGTATTTT.

This chain joins TRBV2 and TRBJ2-5; D perhaps matches TRBD2 (6 bases). The CDR3 has 14 residues. With 6 bases removed from V and 4 bases from J, the gap between germline ends came to 15 bases. Germline V gene data show CDR1 as SNHLY and CDR2 as FYNNEI. CDR3 sequence reads: CASSGLKSGETQYF. The CDR3 DNA sequence: TGTGCCAGCAGCGGACTAAAATCGGGAGAGACCCAGTACTTC.

The chain is built from TRBV18 and TRBJ2-3, with TRBD2 matching 7 bases. CDR3 length: 15 residues. CDR1 is KGHSH, CDR2 LQKENI, per germline. V trimming: 3 bases; J trimming: 9 bases; junction bases outside the gene matches: 12. The CDR3 DNA reads TGTGCCAGCTCACCGCTGGGAGCGGGGTTGGTGACGCAGTATTTT. This gives the protein CASSPLGAGLVTQYF.

This chain connects TRBV15 to TRBJ1-4; D unresolved. This CDR3 contains 15 residues. Trimming removed 3 bases at V and 6 bases at J, with 14 bases between. CDR1 and CDR2 from the germline V gene are LNHNV and YYDKDF (reference sequence). Written as DNA, the CDR3 is TGTGCCACCAGCAGTGACCGGGAGCCTTATGAAAAACTGTTTTTT. This gives the protein CATSSDREPYEKLFF.

This chain joins TRBV5-5 and TRBJ2-1, with 8 bases fitting TRBD2. After removal of 4 bases from V and 2 bases from J, the junction contained 5 bases not matched to a gene. This CDR3 region has 15 residues. Looked up from germline, CDR1 is SGHKS and CDR2 is YYEKEE (reference sequence). The DNA for the CDR3 is TGTGCCAGCAGCCATAGCGGGAACCCCTACAATGAGCAGTTCTTC. The encoded protein is CASSHSGNPYNEQFF. Based on the CDR3 plus reference TRBV5-5 and TRBJ2-1, the full variable domain is DAGVTQSPTHLIKTRGQQVTLRCSPISGHKSVSWYQQVLGQGPQFIFQYYEKEERGRGNFPDRFSARQFPNYSSELNVNALLLGDSALYLCASSHSGNPYNEQFFGPGTRLTVL.

The chain uses TRBV5-4 and TRBJ1-6; 9 nucleotides align to TRBD1. In germline, CDR1 is SGHNT, CDR2 YYREEE (reference sequence). V dropped 4 bases and J dropped 9; count of bases not matched to a gene: 5. This CDR3 comprises 14 residues. The CDR3 nucleotides read TGTGCCAGCAGCGCCGGGACAGGGCTTTCACCCCTCCACTTT. This gives the protein CASSAGTGLSPLHF.

The rearrangement uses TRBV3-1 (or the pseudogene TRBV3-2) and TRBJ1-2; D is unresolved. The CDR3 loop spans 17 amino acids. Germline-derived CDR1 and CDR2 are LGHDT and YNNKEL (reference sequence). V lost 0 bases, J lost 1 base, and 15 bases lay in between. This CDR3 is CASSQDPLNIHNYGYTF. Here the CDR3 DNA reads TGTGCCAGCAGCCAAGATCCCTTGAACATCCATAACTATGGCTACACCTTC.

J is TRBJ2-1 and V is TRBV7-2; TRBD2 matches 10 bases. V gave up 3 bases and J gave up 9 bases; unmatched junction bases: 11. The V gene's germline CDR1 is SGHTA and CDR2 FQGNSA. The CDR3 totals 16 residues. The CDR3 here is CASSFFSGGIISEQFF. CDR3 nucleotides: TGTGCCAGCAGCTTCTTTAGCGGGGGGATTATTAGTGAGCAGTTCTTC.

This clone appeared a single time. The rearrangement uses TRBV19 and TRBJ1-5, with D perhaps TRBD1 (5 bases). The CDR3 consists of 13 residues. Trimming left V 7 bases short and J 6 bases short, with 13 bases between. The germline CDR1 and CDR2 sequences are LNHDA and SQIVND (reference sequence). The CDR3 sequence: CASNAGWAQPQHF. For the CDR3, the DNA is TGTGCCAGTAATGCAGGGTGGGCTCAGCCCCAGCATTTT.

This sequence joins TRBV7-9 and TRBJ2-7; TRBD2 agrees at 9 bases. The length of the CDR3 is 17 residues. The germline V gene encodes CDR1 SEHNR and CDR2 FQNEAQ (reference sequence). V was clipped by 5 bases and J by 3 bases; unmatched bases: 14. Here the CDR3 DNA reads TGTGCCAGCAGCACCCGTCCCCTGCGGGAGGGGTACTACGAGCAGTACTTC. Translated: CASSTRPLREGYYEQYF.

The chain's CDR3 is CASSYPLSLNQPQHF. The CDR3 bases are TGTGCCAGCAGTTACCCCCTAAGTCTAAATCAGCCCCAGCATTTT. The gene calls are TRBV6-2 or TRBV6-3 and TRBJ1-5; D gene unclear. V lost 2 bases and J 4 bases, leaving 12 bases between the germline ends. Germline CDR1 is MNHEY and CDR2 is SVGEGT. The CDR3 runs to 15 residues.

This chain links TRBV15 with TRBJ1-1; a possible D gene is TRBD1 (6 bases). V lost 1 base and J lost 1, with 13 bases in between. Germline CDR1 reads LNHNV; CDR2 reads YYDKDF (reference sequence). CDR3 size: 16 residues. CDR3 sequence: CATSRAGGHGNTEAFF. In DNA form, the CDR3 reads TGTGCCACCAGCAGAGCTGGGGGACACGGGAACACTGAAGCTTTCTTT.

This clone was detected once. The genes are TRBV18 and TRBJ2-1; no clear D gene. Trimming took 4 bases from V and 5 from J, leaving 9 bases between them. Per germline, CDR1 KGHSH and CDR2 LQKENI. The CDR3 spans 13 residues. This CDR3 is CASSQRGDNEQFF. The CDR3 region has the DNA TGTGCCAGCTCACAAAGAGGAGACAATGAGCAGTTCTTC.

The genes are TRBV12-5 and TRBJ1-2; the match to TRBD1 covers 8 bases. V was pared by 6 bases and J by 7 bases, with 7 bases of the junction left unmatched. This CDR3 spans 13 amino acids. Germline V gene data show CDR1 as LGHNT and CDR2 as FRNRAP. CDR3 sequence: CASGPTGGRGYTF. In DNA form, the CDR3 reads TGTGCTAGTGGCCCCACAGGGGGTCGTGGCTACACCTTC.

The chain employs TRBV5-1 and TRBJ2-7; D gene ambiguous. Germline CDR1 SGHRS, CDR2 YFSETQ. The CDR3 has 16 amino acids. Trimming removed 0 bases at V and 4 bases at J, with 17 bases between. As DNA, the CDR3 is TGCGCCAGCAGCTTGGTCCTGCAGACAAAATATTACGAGCAGTACTTC. Translating it yields CASSLVLQTKYYEQYF.

The chain combines TRBV12-3 or TRBV12-4 with TRBJ1-1, with a weak D call TRBD1 (5 bases). Between the trimmed V and J ends, which lost 4 bases and 5 bases, there was a span of 11 bases. CDR3 length: 13 residues. This chain's CDR3 is CASSYGGWTEAFF. CDR3 sequence (DNA): TGTGCCAGCAGTTACGGGGGTTGGACTGAAGCTTTCTTT.

This sequence joins TRBV19 and TRBJ1-3; a weak D match, TRBD1 (6 bases). Trimming cost V 9 bases and J 6 bases, with 21 bases left between them. Germline CDR1 LNHDA, CDR2 SQIVND (reference sequence). The CDR3 is 15 amino acids. CDR3 sequence: CASQPRAGAENTIYF. CDR3 bases: TGTGCCAGCCAACCGAGGGCGGGGGCCGAAAACACCATATATTTT.